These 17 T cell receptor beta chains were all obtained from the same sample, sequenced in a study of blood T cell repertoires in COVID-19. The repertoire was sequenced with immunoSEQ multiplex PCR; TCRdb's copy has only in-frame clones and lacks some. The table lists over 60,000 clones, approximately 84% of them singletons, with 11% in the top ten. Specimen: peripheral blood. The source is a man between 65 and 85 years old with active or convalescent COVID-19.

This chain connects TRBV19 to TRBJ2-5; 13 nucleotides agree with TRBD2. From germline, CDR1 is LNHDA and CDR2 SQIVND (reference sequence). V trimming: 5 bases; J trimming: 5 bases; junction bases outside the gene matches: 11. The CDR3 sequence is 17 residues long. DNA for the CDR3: TGTGCCAGTAGTGCCTTCCCGACTAGCGGGAGGAAGGAGACCCAGTACTTC. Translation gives CASSAFPTSGRKETQYF.

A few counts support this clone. The CDR3 spells CASKDRVKAELFF. CDR3 coding DNA: TGTGCCAGCAAGGACAGGGTGAAGGCGGAGCTGTTTTTT. This rearrangement joins TRBV28 to TRBJ2-2; 8 bases are shared with TRBD1. The CDR3 has 13 amino acids. The ends lost 7 bases at V and 10 bases at J; junction bases unmatched: 8. The germline V gene has CDR1 MDHEN and CDR2 SYDVKM. The full variable domain, with the rest looked up from reference TRBV28 and TRBJ2-2, is DVKVTQSSRYLVKRTGEKVFLECVQDMDHENMFWYRQDPGLGLRLIYFSYDVKMKEKGDIPEGYSVSREKKERFSLILESASTNQTSMYLCASKDRVKAELFFGEGSRLTVL.

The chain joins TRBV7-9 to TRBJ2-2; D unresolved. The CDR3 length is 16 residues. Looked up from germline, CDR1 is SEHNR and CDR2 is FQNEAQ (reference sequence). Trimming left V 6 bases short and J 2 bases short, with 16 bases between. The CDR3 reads CASRTTTRGNTGELFF. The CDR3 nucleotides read TGTGCCAGCAGAACGACGACGCGCGGAAACACCGGGGAGCTGTTTTTT.

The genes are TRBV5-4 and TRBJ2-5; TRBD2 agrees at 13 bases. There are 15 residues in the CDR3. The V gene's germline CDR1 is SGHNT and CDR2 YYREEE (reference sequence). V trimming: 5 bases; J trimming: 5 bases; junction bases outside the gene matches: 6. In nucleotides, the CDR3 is TGTGCCAGCAGTGAACTAGCGGGAGGGGGGGAGACCCAGTACTTC. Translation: CASSELAGGGETQYF.

The CDR3 sequence is CATSDHRQGDNQPQHF. DNA of the CDR3: TGTGCCACCAGTGACCATCGACAGGGGGATAATCAGCCCCAGCATTTT. This sequence joins TRBV24-1 and TRBJ1-5; TRBD1 matches 9 bases. The V segment lost 4 bases and the J segment 4 bases; nucleotides outside the gene matches: 7. Looked up from germline, CDR1 is KGHDR and CDR2 is SFDVKD. The CDR3 is made up of 16 amino acids.

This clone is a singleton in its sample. CDR3 in DNA: TGTGCCAGCAGTGAACTTAGCGGGAGCGCTAGCTCCTACGAGCAGTACTTC. Encoded protein: CASSELSGSASSYEQYF. The gene calls are TRBV6-1 and TRBJ2-7; TRBD2 matches at 9 bases. The CDR3 covers 17 residues. Losses at the gene ends were 2 bases for V and 0 bases for J; bases not matched to a gene: 8. Germline values: CDR1 MNHNS, CDR2 SASEGT.

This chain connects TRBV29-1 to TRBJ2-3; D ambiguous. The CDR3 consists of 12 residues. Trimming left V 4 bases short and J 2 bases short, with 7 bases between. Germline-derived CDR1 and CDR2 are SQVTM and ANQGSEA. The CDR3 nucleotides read TGCAGCGTTGGACATCTCACAGATACGCAGTATTTT. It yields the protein CSVGHLTDTQYF.

CDR3 loop: CASSRGTSGETQYF. The CDR3, as DNA: TGTGCCAGCAGTCGAGGGACTAGCGGGGAGACCCAGTACTTC. V is TRBV5-4 and J is TRBJ2-5; TRBD2 aligns across 12 bases. Germline V gene sequence: CDR1 SGHNT, CDR2 YYREEE (reference sequence). The CDR3 runs 14 residues. Trimming took 5 bases from V and 5 from J; bases not matched to a gene: 4.

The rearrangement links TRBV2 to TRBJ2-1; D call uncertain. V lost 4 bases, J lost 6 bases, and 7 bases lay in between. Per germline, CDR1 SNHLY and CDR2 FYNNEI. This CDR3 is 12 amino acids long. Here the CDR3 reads CASSVQFNEQFF. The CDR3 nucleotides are TGTGCCAGCAGTGTGCAGTTCAATGAGCAGTTCTTC.

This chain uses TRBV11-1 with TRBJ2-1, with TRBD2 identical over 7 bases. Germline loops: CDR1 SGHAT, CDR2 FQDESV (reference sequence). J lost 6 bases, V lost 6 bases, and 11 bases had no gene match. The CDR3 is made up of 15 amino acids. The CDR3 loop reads CASSHAIAGPNEQFF. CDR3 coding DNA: TGTGCCAGCAGTCATGCGATAGCGGGTCCCAATGAGCAGTTCTTC.

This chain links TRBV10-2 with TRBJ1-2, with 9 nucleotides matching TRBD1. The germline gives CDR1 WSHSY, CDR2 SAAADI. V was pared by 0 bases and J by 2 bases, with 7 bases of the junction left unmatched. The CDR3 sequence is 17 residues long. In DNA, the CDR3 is TGCGCCAGCAGTGAGTCCGTTTATGGACAGGGGAACTATGGCTACACCTTC. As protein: CASSESVYGQGNYGYTF.

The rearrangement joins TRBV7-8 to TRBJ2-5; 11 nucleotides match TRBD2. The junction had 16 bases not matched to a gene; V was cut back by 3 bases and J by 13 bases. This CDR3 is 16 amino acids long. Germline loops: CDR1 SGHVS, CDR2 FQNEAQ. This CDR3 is CASSFGTSGISRTTYF. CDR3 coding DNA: TGTGCCAGCAGCTTCGGGACTAGCGGAATATCAAGAACTACGTACTTC.

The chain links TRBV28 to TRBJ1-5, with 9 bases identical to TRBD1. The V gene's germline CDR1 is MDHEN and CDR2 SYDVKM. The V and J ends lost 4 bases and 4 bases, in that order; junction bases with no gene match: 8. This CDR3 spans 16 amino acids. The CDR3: CASSSLQGAGNQPQHF. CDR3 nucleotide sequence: TGTGCCAGCAGTTCTTTACAGGGGGCTGGAAATCAGCCCCAGCATTTT.

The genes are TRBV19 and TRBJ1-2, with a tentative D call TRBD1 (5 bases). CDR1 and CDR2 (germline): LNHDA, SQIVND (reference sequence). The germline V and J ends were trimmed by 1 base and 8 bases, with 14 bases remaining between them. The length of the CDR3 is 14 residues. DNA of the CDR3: TGTGCCAGTAGTATAGTTAGAACAGGAGCAGGCTACACCTTC. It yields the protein CASSIVRTGAGYTF.

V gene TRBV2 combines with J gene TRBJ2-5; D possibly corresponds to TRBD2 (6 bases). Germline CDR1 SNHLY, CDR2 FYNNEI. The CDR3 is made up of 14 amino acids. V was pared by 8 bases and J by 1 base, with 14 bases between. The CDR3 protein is CASGTFGGQETQYF. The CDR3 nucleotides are TGTGCCAGCGGAACATTCGGGGGCCAAGAGACCCAGTACTTC.

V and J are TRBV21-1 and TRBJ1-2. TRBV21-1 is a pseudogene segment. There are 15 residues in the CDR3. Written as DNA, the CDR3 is TGTGCCAGCAGCAATTCCCCACTGCGCTTGTATGGCTACACCTTC. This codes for CASSNSPLRLYGYTF.

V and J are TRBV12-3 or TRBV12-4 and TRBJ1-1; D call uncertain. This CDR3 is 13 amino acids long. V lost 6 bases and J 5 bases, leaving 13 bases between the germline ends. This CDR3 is CASSPAGQTEAFF. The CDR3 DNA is TGTGCCAGCAGCCCCGCGGGTCAGACTGAAGCTTTCTTT.